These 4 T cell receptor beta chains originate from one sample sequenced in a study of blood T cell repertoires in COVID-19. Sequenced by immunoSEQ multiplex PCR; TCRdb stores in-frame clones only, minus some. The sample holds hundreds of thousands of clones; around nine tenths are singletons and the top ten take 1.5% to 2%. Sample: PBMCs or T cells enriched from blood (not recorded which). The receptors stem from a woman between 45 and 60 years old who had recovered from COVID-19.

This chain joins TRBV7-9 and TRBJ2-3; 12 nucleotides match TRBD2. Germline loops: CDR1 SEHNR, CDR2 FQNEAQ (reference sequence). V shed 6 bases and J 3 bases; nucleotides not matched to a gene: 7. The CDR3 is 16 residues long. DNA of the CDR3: TGTGCCAGCAGTTTGACTAGCGGGAGAAGGACAGATACGCAGTATTTT. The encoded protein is CASSLTSGRRTDTQYF.

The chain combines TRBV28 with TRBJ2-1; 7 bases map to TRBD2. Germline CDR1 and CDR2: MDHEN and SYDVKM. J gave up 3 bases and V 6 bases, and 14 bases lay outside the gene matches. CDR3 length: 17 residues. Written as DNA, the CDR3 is TGTGCCAGCAGAGGAAGCGGGACCTCAGGGTACTACAATGAGCAGTTCTTC. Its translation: CASRGSGTSGYYNEQFF.

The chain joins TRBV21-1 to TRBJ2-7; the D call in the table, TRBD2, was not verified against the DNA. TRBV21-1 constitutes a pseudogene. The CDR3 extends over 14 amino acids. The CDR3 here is CASSKGGLVYEQYF. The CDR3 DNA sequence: TGTGCCAGCAGCAAAGGGGGACTAGTCTACGAGCAGTACTTC.

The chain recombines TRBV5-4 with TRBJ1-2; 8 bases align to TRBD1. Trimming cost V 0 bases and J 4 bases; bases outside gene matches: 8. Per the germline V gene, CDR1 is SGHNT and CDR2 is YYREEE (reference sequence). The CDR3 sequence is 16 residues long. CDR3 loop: CASSLAGGETFYGYTF. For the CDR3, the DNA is TGTGCCAGCAGCTTGGCAGGGGGCGAAACCTTCTATGGCTACACCTTC.